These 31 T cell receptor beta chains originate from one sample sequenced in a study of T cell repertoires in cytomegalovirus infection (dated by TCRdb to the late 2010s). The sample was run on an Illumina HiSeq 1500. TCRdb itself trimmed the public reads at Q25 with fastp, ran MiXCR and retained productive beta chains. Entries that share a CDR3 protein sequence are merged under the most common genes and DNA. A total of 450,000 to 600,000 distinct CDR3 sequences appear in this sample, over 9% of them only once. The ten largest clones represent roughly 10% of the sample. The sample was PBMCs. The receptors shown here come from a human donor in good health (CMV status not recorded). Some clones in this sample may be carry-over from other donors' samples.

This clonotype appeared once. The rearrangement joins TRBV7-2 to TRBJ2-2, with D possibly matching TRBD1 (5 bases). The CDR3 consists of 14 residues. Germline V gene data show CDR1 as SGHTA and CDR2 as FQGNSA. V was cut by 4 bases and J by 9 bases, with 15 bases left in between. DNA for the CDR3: TGTGCCAGCAGCTGTGACAAGGGGCGACGGGAGCTGTTTTTT. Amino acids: CASSCDKGRRELFF.

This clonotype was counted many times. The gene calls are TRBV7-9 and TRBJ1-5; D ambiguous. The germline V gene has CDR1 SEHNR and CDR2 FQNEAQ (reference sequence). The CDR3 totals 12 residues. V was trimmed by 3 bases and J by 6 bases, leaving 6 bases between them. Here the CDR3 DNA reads TGTGCCAGCAGCTTTTACGGTCAGCCCCAGCATTTT. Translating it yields CASSFYGQPQHF.

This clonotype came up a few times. CDR3: CSVGLANTEAFF. In nucleotides, the CDR3 is TGCAGTGTAGGACTGGCGAACACTGAAGCTTTCTTT. The J gene is TRBJ1-1, the V gene TRBV20-1; D is uncertain. The CDR3 length is 12 residues. Germline CDR1 is DFQATT and CDR2 is SNEGSKA (reference sequence). Deletions cut 7 bases from V and 1 base from J, with 10 bases between.

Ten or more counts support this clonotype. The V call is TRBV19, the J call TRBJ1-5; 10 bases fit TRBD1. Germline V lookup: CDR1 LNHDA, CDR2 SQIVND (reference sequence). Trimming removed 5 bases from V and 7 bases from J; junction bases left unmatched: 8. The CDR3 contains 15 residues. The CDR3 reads CASSYGTGAAQPQHF. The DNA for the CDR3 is TGTGCCAGTAGTTACGGGACAGGGGCCGCGCAGCCCCAGCATTTT.

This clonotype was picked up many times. CDR3 sequence (DNA): TGCGCCAGCAGCGCCCAGGCCGGGGTTAGGAACACTGAAGCTTTCTTT. Encoded protein: CASSAQAGVRNTEAFF. V is TRBV5-1 and J is TRBJ1-1, with D unclear. V lost 4 bases to trimming and J lost 1 base, with 17 bases between them. CDR1 is SGHRS and CDR2 is YFSETQ in the germline V gene. The CDR3 contains 16 residues.

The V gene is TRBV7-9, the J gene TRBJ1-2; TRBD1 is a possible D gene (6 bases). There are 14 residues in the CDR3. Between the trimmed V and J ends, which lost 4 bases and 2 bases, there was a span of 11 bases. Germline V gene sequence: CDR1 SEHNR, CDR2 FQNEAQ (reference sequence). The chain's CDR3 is CASSSTQGNYGYTF. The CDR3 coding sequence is TGTGCCAGCAGCTCTACACAGGGAAACTATGGCTACACCTTC.

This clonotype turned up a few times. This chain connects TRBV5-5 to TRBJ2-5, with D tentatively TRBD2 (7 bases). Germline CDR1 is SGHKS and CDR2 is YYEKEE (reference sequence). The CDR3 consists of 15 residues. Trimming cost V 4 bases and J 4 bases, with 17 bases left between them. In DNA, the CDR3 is TGTGCCAGCAGCGCGTCCGGGGGGCAGGGAGAGACCCAGTACTTC. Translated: CASSASGGQGETQYF.

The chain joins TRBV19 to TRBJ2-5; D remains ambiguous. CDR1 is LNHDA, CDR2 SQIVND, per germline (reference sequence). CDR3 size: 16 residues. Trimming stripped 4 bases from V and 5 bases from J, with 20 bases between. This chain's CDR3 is CASSTYETIPGETQYF. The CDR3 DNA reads TGTGCCAGTAGTACATATGAAACGATCCCCGGGGAGACCCAGTACTTC.

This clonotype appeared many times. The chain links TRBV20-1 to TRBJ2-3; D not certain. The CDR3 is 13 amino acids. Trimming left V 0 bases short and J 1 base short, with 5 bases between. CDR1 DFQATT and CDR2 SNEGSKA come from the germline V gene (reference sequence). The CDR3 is CSARDPGTDTQYF. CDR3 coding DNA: TGCAGTGCTAGAGATCCAGGCACAGATACGCAGTATTTT.

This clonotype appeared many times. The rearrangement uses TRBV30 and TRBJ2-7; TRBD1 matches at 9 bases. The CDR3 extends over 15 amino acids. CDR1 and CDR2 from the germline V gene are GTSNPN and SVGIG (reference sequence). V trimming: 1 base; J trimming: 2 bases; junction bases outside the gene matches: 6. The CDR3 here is CAWSGVGTGTYEQYF. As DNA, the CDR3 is TGTGCCTGGAGTGGGGTTGGGACAGGGACCTACGAGCAGTACTTC.

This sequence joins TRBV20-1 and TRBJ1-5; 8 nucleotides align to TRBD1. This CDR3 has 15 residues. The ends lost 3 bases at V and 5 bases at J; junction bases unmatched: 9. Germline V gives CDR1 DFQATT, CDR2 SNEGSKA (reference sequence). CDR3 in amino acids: CSARRPGGIYQPQHF. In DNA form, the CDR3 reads TGCAGTGCTAGGAGGCCAGGGGGCATCTATCAGCCCCAGCATTTT.

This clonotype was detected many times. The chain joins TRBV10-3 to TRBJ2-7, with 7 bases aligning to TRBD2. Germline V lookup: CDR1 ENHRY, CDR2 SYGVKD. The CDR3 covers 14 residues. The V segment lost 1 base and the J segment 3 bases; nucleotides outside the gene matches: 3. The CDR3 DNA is TGTGCCATCAGTGAGTACGGGACTATCTACGAGCAGTACTTC. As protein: CAISEYGTIYEQYF.

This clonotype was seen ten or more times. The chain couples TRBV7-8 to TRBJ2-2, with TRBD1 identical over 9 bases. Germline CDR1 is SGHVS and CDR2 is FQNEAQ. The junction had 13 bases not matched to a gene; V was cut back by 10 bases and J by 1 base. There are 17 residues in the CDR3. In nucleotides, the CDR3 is TGTGCCACCTTGGCACAGGGGGCTCGGATGAACACCGGGGAGCTGTTTTTT. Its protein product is CATLAQGARMNTGELFF.

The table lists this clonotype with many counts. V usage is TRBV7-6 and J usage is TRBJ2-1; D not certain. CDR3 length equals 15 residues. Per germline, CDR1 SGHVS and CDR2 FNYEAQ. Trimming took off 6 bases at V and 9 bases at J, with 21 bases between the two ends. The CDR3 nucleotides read TGTGCCAGCAGAAATGAGAGGTTGGGGTCTAGTGAGCAGTTCTTC. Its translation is CASRNERLGSSEQFF.

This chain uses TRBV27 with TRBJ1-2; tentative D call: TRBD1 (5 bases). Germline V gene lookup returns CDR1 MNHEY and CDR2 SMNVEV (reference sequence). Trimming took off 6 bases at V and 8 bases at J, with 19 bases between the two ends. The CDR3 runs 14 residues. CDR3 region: CASSPRGQVGGYTF. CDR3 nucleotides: TGTGCCAGCAGCCCAAGGGGTCAGGTTGGGGGCTACACCTTC.

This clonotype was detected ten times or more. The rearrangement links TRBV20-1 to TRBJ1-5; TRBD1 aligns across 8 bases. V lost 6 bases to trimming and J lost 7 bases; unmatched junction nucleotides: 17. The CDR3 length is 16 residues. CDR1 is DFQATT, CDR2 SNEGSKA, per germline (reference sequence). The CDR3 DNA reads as TGCAGTGCCAGTCCCCCCCTGACAGGGGAAAACCAGCCCCAGCATTTT. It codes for CSASPPLTGENQPQHF.

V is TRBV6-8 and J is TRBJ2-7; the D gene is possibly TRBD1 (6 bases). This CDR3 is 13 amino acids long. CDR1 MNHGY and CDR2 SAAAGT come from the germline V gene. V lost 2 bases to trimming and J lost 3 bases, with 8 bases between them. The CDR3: CASSYRDNYEQYF. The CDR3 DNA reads TGTGCCAGCAGTTACCGGGACAACTACGAGCAGTACTTC.

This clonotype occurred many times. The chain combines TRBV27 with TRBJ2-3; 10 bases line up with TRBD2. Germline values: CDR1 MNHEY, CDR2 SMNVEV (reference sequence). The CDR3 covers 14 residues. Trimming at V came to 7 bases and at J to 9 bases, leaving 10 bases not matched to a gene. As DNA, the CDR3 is TGTGCCAGCACCAAAGCGGGAGGGCCGATGACGCAGTATTTT. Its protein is CASTKAGGPMTQYF.

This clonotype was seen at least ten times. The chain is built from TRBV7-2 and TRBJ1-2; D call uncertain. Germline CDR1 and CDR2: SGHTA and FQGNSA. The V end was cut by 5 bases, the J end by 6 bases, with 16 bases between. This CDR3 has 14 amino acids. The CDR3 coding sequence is TGTGCCAGCAGCCCCCTCCCGGTGTTGGATGGCTACACCTTC. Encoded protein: CASSPLPVLDGYTF.

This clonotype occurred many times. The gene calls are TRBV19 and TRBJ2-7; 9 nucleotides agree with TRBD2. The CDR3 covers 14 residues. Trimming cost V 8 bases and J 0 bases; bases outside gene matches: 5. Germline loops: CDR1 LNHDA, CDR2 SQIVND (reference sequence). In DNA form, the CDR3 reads TGTGCCAGTTCCAGCGGGAGGACCTCCTACGAGCAGTACTTC. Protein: CASSSGRTSYEQYF. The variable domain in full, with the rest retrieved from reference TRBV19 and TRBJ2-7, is DGGITQSPKYLFRKEGQNVTLSCEQNLNHDAMYWYRQDPGQGLRLIYYSQIVNDFQKGDIAEGYSVSREKKESFPLTVTSAQKNPTAFYLCASSSGRTSYEQYFGPGTRLTVT.

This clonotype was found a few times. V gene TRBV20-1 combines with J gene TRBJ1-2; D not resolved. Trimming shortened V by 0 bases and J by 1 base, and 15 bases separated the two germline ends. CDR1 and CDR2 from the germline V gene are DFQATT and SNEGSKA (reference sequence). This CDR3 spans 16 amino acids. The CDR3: CSARDPREPYNYGYTF. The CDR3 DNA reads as TGCAGTGCTAGAGATCCGAGGGAACCATATAACTATGGCTACACCTTC.

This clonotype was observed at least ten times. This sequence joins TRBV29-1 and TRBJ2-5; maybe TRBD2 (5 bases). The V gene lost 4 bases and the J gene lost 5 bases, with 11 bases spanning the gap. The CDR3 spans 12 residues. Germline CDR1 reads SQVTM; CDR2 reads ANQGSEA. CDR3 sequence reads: CSVGQGSETQYF. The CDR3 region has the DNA TGCAGCGTTGGGCAAGGGAGCGAGACCCAGTACTTC.

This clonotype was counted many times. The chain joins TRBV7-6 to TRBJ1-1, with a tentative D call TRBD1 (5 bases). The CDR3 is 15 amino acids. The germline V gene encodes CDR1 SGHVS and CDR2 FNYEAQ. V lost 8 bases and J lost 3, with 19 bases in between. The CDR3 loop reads CASGSFGGRDTEAFF. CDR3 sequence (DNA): TGTGCCAGCGGCTCCTTTGGGGGTAGGGACACTGAAGCTTTCTTT.

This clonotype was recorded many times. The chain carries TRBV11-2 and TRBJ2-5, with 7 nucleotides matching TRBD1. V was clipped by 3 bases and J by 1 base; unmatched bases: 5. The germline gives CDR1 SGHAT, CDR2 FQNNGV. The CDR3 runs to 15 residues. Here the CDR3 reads CASSLNRGSQETQYF. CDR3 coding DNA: TGTGCCAGCAGCTTGAACAGGGGATCCCAAGAGACCCAGTACTTC.

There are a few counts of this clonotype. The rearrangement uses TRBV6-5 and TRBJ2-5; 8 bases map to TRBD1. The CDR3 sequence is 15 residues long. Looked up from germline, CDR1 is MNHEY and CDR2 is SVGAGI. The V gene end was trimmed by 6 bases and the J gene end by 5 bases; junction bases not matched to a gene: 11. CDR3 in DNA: TGTGCCAGCAGGCCAGAAGAGGACAGGGATGAGACCCAGTACTTC. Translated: CASRPEEDRDETQYF.

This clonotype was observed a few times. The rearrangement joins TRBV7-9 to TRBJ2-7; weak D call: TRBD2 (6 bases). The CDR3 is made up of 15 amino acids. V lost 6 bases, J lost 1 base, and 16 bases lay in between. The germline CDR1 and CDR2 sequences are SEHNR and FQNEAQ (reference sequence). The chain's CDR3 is CASRESGLASYEQYF. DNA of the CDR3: TGTGCCAGCAGAGAATCCGGGCTAGCGTCCTACGAGCAGTACTTC.

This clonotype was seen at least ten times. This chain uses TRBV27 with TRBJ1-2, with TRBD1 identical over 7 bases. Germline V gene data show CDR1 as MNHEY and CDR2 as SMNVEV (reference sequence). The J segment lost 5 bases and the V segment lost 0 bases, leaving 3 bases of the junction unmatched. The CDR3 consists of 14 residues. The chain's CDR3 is CASSLSGQSYGYTF. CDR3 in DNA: TGTGCCAGCAGTTTATCGGGACAGTCATATGGCTACACCTTC.

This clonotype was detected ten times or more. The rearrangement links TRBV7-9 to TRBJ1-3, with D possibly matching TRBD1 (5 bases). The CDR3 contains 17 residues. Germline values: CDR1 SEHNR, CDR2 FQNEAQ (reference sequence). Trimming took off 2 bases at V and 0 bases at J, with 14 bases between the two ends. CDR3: CASSLNSGPFSGNTIYF. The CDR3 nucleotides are TGTGCCAGCAGCTTAAATTCAGGGCCCTTCTCTGGAAACACCATATATTTT.

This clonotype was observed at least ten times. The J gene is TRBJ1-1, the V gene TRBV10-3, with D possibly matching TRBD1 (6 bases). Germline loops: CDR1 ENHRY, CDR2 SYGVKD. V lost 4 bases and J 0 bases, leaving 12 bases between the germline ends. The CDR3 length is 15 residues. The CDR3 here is CAISGRTEMNTEAFF. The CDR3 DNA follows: TGTGCCATCAGTGGGAGGACAGAGATGAACACTGAAGCTTTCTTT.

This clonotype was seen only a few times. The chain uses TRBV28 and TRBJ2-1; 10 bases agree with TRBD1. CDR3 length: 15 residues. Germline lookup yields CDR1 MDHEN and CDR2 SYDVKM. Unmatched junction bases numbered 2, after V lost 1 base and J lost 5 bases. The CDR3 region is CASSLLGTGDNEQFF. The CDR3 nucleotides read TGTGCCAGCAGTTTATTGGGGACAGGGGACAATGAGCAGTTCTTC.

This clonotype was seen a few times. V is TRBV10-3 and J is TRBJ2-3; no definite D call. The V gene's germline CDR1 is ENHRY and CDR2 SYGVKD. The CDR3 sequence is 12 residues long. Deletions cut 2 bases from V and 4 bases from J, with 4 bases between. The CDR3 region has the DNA TGTGCCATCAGTGAGGAGTCAGATACGCAGTATTTT. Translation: CAISEESDTQYF.